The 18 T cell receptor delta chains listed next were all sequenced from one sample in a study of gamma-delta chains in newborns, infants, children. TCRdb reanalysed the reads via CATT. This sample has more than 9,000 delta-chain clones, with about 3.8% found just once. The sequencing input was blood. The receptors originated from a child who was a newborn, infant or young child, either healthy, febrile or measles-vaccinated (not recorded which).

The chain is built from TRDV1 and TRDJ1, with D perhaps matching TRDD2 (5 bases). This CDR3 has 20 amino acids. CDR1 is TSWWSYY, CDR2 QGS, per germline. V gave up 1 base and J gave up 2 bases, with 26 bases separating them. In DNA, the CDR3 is TGTGCTCTTGGGGAACCGAAGGCCTTCGGGTTGGGTACGCGGACCGATAAACTCATCTTT. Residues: CALGEPKAFGLGTRTDKLIF.

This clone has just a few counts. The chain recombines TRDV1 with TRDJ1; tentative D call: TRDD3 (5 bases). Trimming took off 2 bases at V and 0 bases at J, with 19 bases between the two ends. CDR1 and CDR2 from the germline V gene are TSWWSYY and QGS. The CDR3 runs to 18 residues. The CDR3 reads CALGETVKGTQNTDKLIF. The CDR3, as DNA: TGTGCTCTTGGGGAAACCGTTAAGGGGACACAAAACACCGATAAACTCATCTTT.

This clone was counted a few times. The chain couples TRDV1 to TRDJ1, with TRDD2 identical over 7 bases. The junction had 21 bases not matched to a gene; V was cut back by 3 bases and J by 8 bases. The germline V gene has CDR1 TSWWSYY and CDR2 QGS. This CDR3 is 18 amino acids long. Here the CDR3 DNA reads TGTGCTCTTGGGGACCCGACCTTCCTCCGCTGGAATAGCGCCAAACTCATCTTT. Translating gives CALGDPTFLRWNSAKLIF.

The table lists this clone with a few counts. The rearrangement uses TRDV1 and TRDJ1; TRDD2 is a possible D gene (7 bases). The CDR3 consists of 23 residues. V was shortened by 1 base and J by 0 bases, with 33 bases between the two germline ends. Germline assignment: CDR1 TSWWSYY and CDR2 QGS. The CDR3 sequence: CALGERGFLPRGPRVPYTDKLIF. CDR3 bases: TGTGCTCTTGGGGAACGGGGATTCCTACCAAGGGGGCCGAGGGTCCCGTACACCGATAAACTCATCTTT.

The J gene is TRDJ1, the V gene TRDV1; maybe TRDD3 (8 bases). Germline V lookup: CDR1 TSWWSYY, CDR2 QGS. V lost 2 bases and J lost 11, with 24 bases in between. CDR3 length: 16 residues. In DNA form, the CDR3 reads TGTGCTCTTGGGGAATACTTTCCTACGGTGGGGGATTATCTCATCTTT. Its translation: CALGEYFPTVGDYLIF.

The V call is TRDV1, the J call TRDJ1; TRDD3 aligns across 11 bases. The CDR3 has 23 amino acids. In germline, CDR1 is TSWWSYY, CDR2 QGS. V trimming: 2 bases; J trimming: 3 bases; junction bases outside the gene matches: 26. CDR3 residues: CALGEGRPKQSNWGIGLSDKLIF. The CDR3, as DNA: TGTGCTCTTGGGGAAGGGAGGCCGAAACAGTCCAACTGGGGGATAGGTCTTTCCGATAAACTCATCTTT.

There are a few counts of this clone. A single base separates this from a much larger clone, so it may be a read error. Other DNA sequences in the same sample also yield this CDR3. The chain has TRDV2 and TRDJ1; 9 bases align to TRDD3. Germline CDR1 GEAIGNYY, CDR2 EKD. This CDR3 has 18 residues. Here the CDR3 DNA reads TGTGCCTGCGACACACTGGGGGACACCACCCTGTACACCGATAAACTCATCTTT. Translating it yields CACDTLGDTTLYTDKLIF.

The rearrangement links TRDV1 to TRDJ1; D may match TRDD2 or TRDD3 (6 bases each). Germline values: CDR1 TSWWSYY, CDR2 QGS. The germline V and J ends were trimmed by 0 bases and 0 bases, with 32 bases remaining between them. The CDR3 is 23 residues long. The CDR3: CALGELSPTQLGIKTGYTDKLIF. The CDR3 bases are TGTGCTCTTGGGGAACTTAGTCCTACGCAGTTGGGGATTAAAACGGGGTACACCGATAAACTCATCTTT.

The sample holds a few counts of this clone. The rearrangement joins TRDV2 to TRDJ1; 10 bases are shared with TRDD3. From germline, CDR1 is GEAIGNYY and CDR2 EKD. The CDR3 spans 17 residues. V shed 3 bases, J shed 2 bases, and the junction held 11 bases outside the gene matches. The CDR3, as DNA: TGTGCCTGTGACCCACGGGGGGATACGAATCGAACCGATAAACTCATCTTT. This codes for CACDPRGDTNRTDKLIF.

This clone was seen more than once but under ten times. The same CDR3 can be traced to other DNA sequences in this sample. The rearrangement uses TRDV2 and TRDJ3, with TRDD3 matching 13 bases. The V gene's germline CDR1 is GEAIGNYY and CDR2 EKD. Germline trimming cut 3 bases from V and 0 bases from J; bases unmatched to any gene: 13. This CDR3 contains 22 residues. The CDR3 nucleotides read TGTGCCTGTGACCCTGTACTGGGGGATACGCGGATGGACTCCTGGGACACCCGACAGATGTTTTTC. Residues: CACDPVLGDTRMDSWDTRQMFF.

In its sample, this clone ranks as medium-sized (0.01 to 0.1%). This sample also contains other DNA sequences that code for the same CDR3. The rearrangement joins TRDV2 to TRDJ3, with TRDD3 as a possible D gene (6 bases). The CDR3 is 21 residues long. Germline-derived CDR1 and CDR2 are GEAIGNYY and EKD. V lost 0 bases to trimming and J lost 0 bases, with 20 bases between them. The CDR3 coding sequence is TGTGCCTGTGACACCATAGTAGCGGCCGGGGGAAGCTCCTGGGACACCCGACAGATGTTTTTC. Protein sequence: CACDTIVAAGGSSWDTRQMFF.

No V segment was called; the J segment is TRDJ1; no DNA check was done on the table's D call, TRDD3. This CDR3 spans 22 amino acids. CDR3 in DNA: TGTGCTCTTGGGGAACCCCATTTTTCCTACTCCTGGGGCCCGTCGTACACCGATAAACTCATCTTT. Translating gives CALGEPHFSYSWGPSYTDKLIF.

The DNA for the CDR3 is TGTGCTCTTGGGGGCCTTCGTAAGGGATACGCCACCGATAAACTCATCTTT. Translating it yields CALGGLRKGYATDKLIF. The V and J genes are TRDV1 and TRDJ1; 8 bases align to TRDD3. The CDR3 runs 17 residues. V dropped 4 bases and J dropped 1; count of bases not matched to a gene: 11. Germline V gives CDR1 TSWWSYY, CDR2 QGS.

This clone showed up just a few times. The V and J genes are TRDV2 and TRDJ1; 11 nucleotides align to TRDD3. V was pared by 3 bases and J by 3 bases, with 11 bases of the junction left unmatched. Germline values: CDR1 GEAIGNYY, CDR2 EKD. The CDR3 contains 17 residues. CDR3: CACDPVMGDTRSDKLIF. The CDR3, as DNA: TGTGCCTGTGACCCCGTAATGGGGGATACGAGGTCCGATAAACTCATCTTT.

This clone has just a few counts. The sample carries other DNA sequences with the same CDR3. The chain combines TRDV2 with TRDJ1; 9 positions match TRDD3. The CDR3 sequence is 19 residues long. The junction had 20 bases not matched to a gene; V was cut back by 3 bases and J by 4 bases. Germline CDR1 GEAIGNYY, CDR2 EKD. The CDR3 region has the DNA TGTGCCTGTGACCCCCTGTCAACTAACTGGGGGAATCCGAGCGATAAACTCATCTTT. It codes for CACDPLSTNWGNPSDKLIF.

The CDR3: CACDTVLGSIGMQLGVTDKLIF. Here the CDR3 DNA reads TGTGCCTGTGACACCGTGCTGGGATCTATTGGGATGCAGTTAGGGGTCACCGATAAACTCATCTTT. This chain joins TRDV2 and TRDJ1, with D perhaps matching TRDD3 (5 bases). The V gene's germline CDR1 is GEAIGNYY and CDR2 EKD. V was shortened by 0 bases and J by 1 base, with 32 bases between the two germline ends. CDR3 length: 22 amino acids.

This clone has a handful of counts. DNA for the CDR3: TGTGCTCTTGTCCCCAGGTTGGGGAGAGGCTGGCCTTCCCGTTACTGGGATGAAGCACAACTCTTCTTT. It specifies CALVPRLGRGWPSRYWDEAQLFF. The rearrangement links TRDV1 to TRDJ2; D might be TRDD2 or TRDD3, each matching 6 bases. V was pared by 7 bases and J by 7 bases, with 43 bases between. Germline assignment: CDR1 TSWWSYY and CDR2 QGS. The CDR3 sequence is 23 residues long.

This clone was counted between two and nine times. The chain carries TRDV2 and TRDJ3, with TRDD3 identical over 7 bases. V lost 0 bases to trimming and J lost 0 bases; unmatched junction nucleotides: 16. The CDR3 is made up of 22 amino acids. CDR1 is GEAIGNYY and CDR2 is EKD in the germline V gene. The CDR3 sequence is CACDTLGRTGGSSSWDTRQMFF. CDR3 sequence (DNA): TGTGCCTGTGACACCCTAGGACGAACAGGGGGATCCTCCTCCTGGGACACCCGACAGATGTTTTTC.